The 2 T cell receptor beta chains presented below share a single source sample, sequenced in a study of beta chain features in type 1 diabetes. Whole-study findings and limits: TCRB CDR3s from Type 1 diabetes patients were moderately but significantly shorter in all four CD4+ subsets.

These receptors lack a known antigen. Isolated RNA was reverse transcribed in full, so expressed TCRB transcripts were sequenced. The protocol was immunoSEQ multiplex PCR, while the TCRdb copy is restricted to in-frame clones and leaves out a portion. The sample lists hundreds of thousands of clones, over 11% occurring once. What was sequenced was naive CD4+ T cells from blood. Source of these receptors: a man between 18 and 35 years old with type 1 diabetes.

Comments on this clone: The junction departs from the called germline gene at one end, perhaps through a read error. The chain recombines TRBV7-7 with TRBJ2-1; TRBD1 matches at 7 bases. The germline V gene encodes CDR1 SSHAT and CDR2 FNYEAQ (reference sequence). CDR3 length: 13 residues. CDR3 nucleotides: TGTGCTAGCAGCTTCGACAGGGAGTCTGAGCAGTTCTTC. Amino acids: CASSFDRESEQFF.

This chain links TRBV30 with TRBJ1-6, with D unresolved. Germline CDR1 is GTSNPN and CDR2 is SVGIG (reference sequence). V lost 2 bases and J lost 8, with 7 bases in between. The length of the CDR3 is 12 residues. CDR3 sequence: CAWSLGDSPLHF. CDR3 nucleotides: TGTGCCTGGAGTCTCGGGGATTCACCCCTCCACTTT. The complete variable domain, with remaining parts taken from reference TRBV30 and TRBJ1-6, reads SQTIHQWPATLVQPVGSPLSLECTVEGTSNPNLYWYRQAAGRGLQLLFYSVGIGQISSEVPQNLSASRPQDRQFILSSKKLLLSDSGFYLCAWSLGDSPLHFGNGTRLTVT.